This T cell receptor (beta chain) emerged from a study of T cell changes during pregnancy in multiple sclerosis. Method: immunoSEQ multiplex PCR; TCRdb's copy keeps in-frame clones and lacks some. The sample includes 12,000 or so clones, over 90% of them seen just once. V gave up 6 bases and J gave up 1 base; unmatched junction bases: 4. The CDR3 has 14 residues. Germline V gene data show CDR1 as MNHEY and CDR2 as SMNVEV (reference sequence). The V call is TRBV27, the J call TRBJ1-1; 8 nucleotides match TRBD1. This sample comprised CD4+ T cells from peripheral blood mononuclear cells, obtained before pregnancy. This clonotype originated in a female donor with multiple sclerosis, enrolled in a pregnancy study. The CDR3 coding sequence is TGTGCCAGCAGAATGGGACAGGCGAACACTGAAGCTTTCTTT. Protein: CASRMGQANTEAFF.